The clone carrying this T cell receptor (beta chain) was recorded many times. Its target is unknown. This sample is part of a study of spatial heterogeneity in lung cancer. Study context: Compared with alpha-chain sequences, beta-chain sequences were consistently detected in greater numbers. Findings and limits, study-wide: The study found ubiquitous expanded tumor TCRs in blood more at resection than follow-up.

Sample time point: sample taken at primary tumor resection. Extraction of whole RNA from tumor, nontumor lung or frozen PBMC preceded unsorted sequencing. Samples were donated by 72 untreated early-stage non-small cell lung cancer patients. CDR3 length equals 15 residues. Trimming shortened V by 4 bases and J by 2 bases, and 14 bases separated the two germline ends. CDR1 is SGHNT, CDR2 YYREEE, per germline (reference sequence). Every cDNA TCR molecule received its own unique molecular identifier. TCRdb recomputed calls from the 5' RACE reads with MiXCR, one row per CDR3 protein. The sample carries about 26,000 distinct CDR3 sequences, over 10% recorded once.

The source is a female donor with early-stage non-small cell lung cancer. The sequences come from PBMCs, collected at surgery. The chain employs TRBV5-4 and TRBJ2-3; tentatively, D is TRBD1 or TRBD2 (5 bases each). The CDR3 nucleotides are TGTGCCAGCAGCCCAGACGGGGACCCCACAGATACGCAGTATTTT. Amino acids: CASSPDGDPTDTQYF. The full variable domain, in which reference TRBV5-4 and TRBJ2-3 provide the parts outside the CDR3, is ETGVTQSPTHLIKTRGQQVTLRCSSQSGHNTVSWYQQALGQGPQFIFQYYREEENGRGNFPPRFSGLQFPNYSSELNVNALELDDSALYLCASSPDGDPTDTQYFGPGTRLTVL.